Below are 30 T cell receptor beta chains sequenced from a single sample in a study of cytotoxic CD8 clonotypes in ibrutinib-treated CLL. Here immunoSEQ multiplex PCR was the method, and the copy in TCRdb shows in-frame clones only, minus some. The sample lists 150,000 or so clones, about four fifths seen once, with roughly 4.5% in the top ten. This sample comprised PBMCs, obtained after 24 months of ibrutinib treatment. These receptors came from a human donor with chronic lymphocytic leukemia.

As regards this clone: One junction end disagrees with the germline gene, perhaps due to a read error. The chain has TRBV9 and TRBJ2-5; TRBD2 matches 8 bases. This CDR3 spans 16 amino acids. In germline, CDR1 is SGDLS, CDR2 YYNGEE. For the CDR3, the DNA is TGTGCCAGCAGCGTGTCTAGCGGGTCCTTGGGGGAGAGCCAGTACTTC. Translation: CASSVSSGSLGESQYF.

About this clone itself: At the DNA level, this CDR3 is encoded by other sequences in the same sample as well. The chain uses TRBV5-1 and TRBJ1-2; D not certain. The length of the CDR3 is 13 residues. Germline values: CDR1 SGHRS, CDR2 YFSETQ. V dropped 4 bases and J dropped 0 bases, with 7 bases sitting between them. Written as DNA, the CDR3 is TGCGCCAGCAGCCCGACGGCTAACTATGGCTACACCTTC. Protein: CASSPTANYGYTF.

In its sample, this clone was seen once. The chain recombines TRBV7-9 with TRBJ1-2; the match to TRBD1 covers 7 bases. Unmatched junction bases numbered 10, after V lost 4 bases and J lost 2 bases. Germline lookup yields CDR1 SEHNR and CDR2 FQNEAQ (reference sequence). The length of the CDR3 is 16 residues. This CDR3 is CASSSVGQRPNYGYTF. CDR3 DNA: TGTGCCAGCAGCTCAGTGGGACAGCGCCCCAACTATGGCTACACCTTC.

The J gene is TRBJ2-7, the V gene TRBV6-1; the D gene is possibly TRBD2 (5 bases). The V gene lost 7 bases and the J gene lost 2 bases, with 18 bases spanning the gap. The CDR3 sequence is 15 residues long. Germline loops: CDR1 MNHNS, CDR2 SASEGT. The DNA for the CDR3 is TGTGCCAGCACAGCCTTTGACGGGATACCCTACGAGCAGTACTTC. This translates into CASTAFDGIPYEQYF.

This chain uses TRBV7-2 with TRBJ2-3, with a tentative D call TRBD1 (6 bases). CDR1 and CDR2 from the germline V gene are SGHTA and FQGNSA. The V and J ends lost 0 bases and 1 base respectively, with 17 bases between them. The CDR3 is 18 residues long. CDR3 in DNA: TGTGCCAGCAGCTTAGCTAAGCCGGGACATCTGGGCACAGATACGCAGTATTTT. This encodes CASSLAKPGHLGTDTQYF.

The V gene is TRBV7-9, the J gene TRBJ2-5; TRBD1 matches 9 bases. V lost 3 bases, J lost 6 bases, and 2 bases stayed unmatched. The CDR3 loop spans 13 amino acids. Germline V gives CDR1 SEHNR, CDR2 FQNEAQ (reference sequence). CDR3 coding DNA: TGTGCCAGCAGCTTGACAGGGGGGCAGACCCAGTACTTC. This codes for CASSLTGGQTQYF.

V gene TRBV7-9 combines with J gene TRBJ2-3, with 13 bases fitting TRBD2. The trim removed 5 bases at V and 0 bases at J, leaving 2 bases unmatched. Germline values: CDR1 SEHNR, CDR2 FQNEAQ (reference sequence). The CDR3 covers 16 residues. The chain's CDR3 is CASSRLAGGSTDTQYF. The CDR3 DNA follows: TGTGCCAGCAGCAGACTAGCGGGGGGTAGCACAGATACGCAGTATTTT.

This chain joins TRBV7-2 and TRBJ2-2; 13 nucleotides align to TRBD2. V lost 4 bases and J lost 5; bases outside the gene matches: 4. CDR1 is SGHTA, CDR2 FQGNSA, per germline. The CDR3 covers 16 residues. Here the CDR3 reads CASSYSLAGGTGELFF. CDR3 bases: TGTGCCAGCAGCTATTCACTAGCGGGAGGGACCGGGGAGCTGTTTTTT. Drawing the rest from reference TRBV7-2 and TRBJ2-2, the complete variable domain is GAGVSQSPSNKVTEKGKDVELRCDPISGHTALYWYRQSLGQGLEFLIYFQGNSAPDKSGLPSDRFSAERTGGSVSTLTIQRTQQEDSAVYLCASSYSLAGGTGELFFGEGSRLTVL.

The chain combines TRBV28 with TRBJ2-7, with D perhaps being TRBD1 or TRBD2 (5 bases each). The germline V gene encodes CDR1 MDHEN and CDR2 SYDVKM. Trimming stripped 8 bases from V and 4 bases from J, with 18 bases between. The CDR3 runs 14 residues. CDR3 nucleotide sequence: TGTGCCAGCCTAAGAGGGACCGTCGGTTACGAGCAGTACTTC. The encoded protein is CASLRGTVGYEQYF.

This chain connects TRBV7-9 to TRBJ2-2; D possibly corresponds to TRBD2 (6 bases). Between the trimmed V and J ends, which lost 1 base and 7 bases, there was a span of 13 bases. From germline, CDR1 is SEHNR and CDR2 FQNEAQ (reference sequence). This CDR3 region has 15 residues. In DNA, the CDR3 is TGTGCCAGCAGCTTAGGACTAGTCTTTAACGGGGAGCTGTTTTTT. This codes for CASSLGLVFNGELFF.

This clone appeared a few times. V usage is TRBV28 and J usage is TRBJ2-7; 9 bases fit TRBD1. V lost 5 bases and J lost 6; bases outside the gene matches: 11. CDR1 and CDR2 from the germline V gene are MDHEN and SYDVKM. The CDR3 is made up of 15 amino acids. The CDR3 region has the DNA TGTGCCAGCAGTGGGCGGGACAGGGTTACGGGCGAGCAGTACTTC. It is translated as CASSGRDRVTGEQYF. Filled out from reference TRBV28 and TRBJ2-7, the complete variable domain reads DVKVTQSSRYLVKRTGEKVFLECVQDMDHENMFWYRQDPGLGLRLIYFSYDVKMKEKGDIPEGYSVSREKKERFSLILESASTNQTSMYLCASSGRDRVTGEQYFGPGTRLTVT.

The CDR3 nucleotides are TGCGCCAGCAGTGACCCGTCCGGGAACATCTACAATGAGCAGTTCTTC. As protein: CASSDPSGNIYNEQFF. The chain uses TRBV10-2 and TRBJ2-1; a weak D match, TRBD2 (5 bases). This CDR3 has 16 residues. V lost 3 bases and J lost 3, with 15 bases in between. Germline V lookup: CDR1 WSHSY, CDR2 SAAADI.

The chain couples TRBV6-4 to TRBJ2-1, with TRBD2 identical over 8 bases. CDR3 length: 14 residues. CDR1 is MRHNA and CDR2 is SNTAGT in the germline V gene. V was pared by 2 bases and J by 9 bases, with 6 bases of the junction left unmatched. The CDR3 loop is CASSDEAGVTEQFF. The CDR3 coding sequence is TGTGCCAGCAGTGACGAAGCGGGAGTCACTGAGCAGTTCTTC.

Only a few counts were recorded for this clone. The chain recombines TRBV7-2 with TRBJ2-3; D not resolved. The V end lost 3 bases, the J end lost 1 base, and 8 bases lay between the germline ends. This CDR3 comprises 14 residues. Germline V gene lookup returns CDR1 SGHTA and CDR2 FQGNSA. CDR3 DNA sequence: TGTGCCAGCAGCTTGACGAGCGGCACAGATACGCAGTATTTT. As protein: CASSLTSGTDTQYF.

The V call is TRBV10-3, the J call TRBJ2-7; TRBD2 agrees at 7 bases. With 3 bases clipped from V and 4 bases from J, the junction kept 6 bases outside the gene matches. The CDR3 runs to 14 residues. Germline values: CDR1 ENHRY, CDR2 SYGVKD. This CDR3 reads CAISETGGMYEQYF. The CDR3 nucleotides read TGTGCCATCAGTGAAACCGGGGGGATGTACGAGCAGTACTTC.

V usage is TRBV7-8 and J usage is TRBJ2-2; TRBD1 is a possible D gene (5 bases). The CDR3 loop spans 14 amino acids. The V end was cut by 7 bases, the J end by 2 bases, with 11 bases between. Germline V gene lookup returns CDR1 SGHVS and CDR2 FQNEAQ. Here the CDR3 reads CASNVRVNTGELFF. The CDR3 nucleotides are TGTGCCAGCAACGTCAGGGTCAACACCGGGGAGCTGTTTTTT.

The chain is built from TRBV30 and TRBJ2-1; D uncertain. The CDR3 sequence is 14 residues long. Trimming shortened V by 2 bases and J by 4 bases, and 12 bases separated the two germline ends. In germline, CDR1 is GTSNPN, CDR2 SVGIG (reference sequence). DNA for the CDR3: TGTGCCTGGAGTTTGGACGGTAATTACAATGAGCAGTTCTTC. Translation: CAWSLDGNYNEQFF.

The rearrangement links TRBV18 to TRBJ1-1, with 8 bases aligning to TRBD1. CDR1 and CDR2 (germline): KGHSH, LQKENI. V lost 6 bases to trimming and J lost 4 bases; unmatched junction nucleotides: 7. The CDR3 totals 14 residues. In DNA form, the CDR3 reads TGTGCCAGCTCCCGAGGACAGGGTTCCACTGAAGCTTTCTTT. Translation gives CASSRGQGSTEAFF.

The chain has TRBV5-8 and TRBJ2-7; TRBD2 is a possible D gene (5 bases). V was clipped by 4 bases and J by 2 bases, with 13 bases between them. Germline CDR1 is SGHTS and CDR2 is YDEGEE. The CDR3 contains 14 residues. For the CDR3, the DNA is TGTGCCAGCAGCCTCCGGACTGTACCCTACGAGCAGTACTTC. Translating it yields CASSLRTVPYEQYF.

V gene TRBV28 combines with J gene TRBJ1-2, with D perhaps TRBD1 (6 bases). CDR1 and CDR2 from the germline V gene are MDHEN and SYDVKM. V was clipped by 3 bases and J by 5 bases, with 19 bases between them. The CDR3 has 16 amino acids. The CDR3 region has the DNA TGTGCCAGCAGTTTCGGATCACAGGGTAGTTTGTATGGCTACACCTTC. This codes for CASSFGSQGSLYGYTF.

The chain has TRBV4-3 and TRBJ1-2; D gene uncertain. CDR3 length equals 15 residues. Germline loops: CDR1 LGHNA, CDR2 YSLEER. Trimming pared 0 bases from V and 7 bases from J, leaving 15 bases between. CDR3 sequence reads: CASSQDNWGESGYTF. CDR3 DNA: TGCGCCAGCAGCCAAGATAACTGGGGAGAGAGTGGCTACACCTTC.

The CDR3 sequence is CAISAQGAHSPLHF. The CDR3 coding sequence is TGTGCCATCAGTGCACAGGGGGCTCATTCACCCCTCCACTTT. The chain has TRBV10-3 and TRBJ1-6, with 9 positions matching TRBD1. The germline V gene encodes CDR1 ENHRY and CDR2 SYGVKD. The trim removed 4 bases at V and 8 bases at J, leaving 3 bases unmatched. The CDR3 covers 14 residues.

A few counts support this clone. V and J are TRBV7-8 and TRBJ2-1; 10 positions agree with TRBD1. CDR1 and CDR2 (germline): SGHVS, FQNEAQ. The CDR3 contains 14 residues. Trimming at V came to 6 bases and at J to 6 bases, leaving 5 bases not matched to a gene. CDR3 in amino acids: CASRPRDRGNEQFF. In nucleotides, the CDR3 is TGTGCCAGCAGACCCCGGGACAGGGGCAATGAGCAGTTCTTC.

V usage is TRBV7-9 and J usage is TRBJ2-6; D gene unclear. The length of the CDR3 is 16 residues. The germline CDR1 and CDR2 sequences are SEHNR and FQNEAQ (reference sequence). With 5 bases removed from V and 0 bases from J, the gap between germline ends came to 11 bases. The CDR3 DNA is TGTGCCAGCAGCCGTCCTGGAGCCTCTGGGGCCAACGTCCTGACTTTC. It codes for CASSRPGASGANVLTF. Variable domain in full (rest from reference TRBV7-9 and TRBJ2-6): DTGVSQNPRHKITKRGQNVTFRCDPISEHNRLYWYRQTLGQGPEFLTYFQNEAQLEKSRLLSDRFSAERPKGSFSTLEIQRTEQGDSAMYLCASSRPGASGANVLTFGAGSRLTVL.

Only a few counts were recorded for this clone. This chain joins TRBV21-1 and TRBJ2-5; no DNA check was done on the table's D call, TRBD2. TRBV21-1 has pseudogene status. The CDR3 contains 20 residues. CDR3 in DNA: TGTGCCAGCAGCAAAATCCCCTGTGGGACTAGCGGCGAACGAGGGGAGACCCAGTACTTC. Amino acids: CASSKIPCGTSGERGETQYF.

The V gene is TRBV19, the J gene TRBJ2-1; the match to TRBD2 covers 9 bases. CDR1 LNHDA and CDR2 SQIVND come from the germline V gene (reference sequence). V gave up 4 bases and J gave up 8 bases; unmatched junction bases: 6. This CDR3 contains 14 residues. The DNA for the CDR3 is TGTGCCAGTAGTAGGGCTAGCGGGATTTATGAGCAGTTCTTC. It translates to CASSRASGIYEQFF.

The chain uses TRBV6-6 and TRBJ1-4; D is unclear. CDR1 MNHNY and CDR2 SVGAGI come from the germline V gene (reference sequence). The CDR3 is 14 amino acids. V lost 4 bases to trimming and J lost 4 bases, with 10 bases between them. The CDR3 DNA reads TGTGCCAGCAGTTCCCGGTGGTTTAATGAAAAACTGTTTTTT. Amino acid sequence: CASSSRWFNEKLFF.

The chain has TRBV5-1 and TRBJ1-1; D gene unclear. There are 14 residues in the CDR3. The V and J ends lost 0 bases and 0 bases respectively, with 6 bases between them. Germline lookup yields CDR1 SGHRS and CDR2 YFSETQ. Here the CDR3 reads CASSLDSMNTEAFF. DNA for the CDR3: TGCGCCAGCAGCTTGGATAGCATGAACACTGAAGCTTTCTTT.

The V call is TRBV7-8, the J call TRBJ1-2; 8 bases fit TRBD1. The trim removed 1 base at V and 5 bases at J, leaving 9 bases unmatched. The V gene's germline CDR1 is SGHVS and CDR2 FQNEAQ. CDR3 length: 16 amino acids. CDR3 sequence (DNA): TGTGCCAGCAGCTTAGGAGACAGGGGAAATTGGTATGGCTACACCTTC. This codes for CASSLGDRGNWYGYTF.

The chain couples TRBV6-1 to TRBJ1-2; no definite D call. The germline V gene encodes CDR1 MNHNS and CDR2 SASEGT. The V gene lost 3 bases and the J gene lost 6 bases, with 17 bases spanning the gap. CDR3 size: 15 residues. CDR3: CASSDPSVIFNGYTF. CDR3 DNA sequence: TGTGCCAGCAGTGACCCTTCAGTTATTTTTAATGGCTACACCTTC.